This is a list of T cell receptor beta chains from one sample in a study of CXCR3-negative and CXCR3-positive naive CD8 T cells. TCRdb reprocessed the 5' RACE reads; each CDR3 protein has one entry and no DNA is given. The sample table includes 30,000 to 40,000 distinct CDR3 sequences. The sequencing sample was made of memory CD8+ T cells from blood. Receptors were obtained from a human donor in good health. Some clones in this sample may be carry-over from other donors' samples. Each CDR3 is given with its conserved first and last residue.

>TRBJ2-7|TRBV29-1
CSVDLGDSDTYEQYF
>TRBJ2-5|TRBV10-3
CAISESMPGLAGETQYF
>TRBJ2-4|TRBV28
CASTTGSDRVYIQYF
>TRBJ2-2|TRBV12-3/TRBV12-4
CASSPGTGYSGELFF
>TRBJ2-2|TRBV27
CAGQGSGTGELFF
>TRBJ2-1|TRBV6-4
CASSERLAGGPYNEQFF
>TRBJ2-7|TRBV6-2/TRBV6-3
CASSRLLGEQYF
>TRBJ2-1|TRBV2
CASSEVVGGYNEQFF
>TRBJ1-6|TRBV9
CASSVGGGPLYNSPLHF
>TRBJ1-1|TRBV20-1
CSAGTGRGDTEAFF
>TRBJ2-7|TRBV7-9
CASSNQGGESYEQYF
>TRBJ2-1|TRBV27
CASRSSGVTYNEQFF
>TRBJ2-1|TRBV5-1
CASSLDWGPYNEQFF
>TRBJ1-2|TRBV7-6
CASSLRDRGLGGYTF
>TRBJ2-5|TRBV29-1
CSVETGGHQETQYF
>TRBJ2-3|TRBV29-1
CSVEDVVFAQYF
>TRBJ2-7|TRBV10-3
CAISEATGGSYEQYF
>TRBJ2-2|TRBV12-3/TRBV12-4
CASSLRRSSRNTGELFF
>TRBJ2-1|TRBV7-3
CASSLGLASEQFF
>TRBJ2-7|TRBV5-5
CASSSGTSGTYEQYF
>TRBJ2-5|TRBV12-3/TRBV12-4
CASSSGPGQGTQETQYF
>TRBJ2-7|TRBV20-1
CSAREGLAGGLSSYEQYF